The 25 T cell receptor beta chains reported below all come from one sample, sequenced in a study of T cells in tuberculosis. Method: immunoSEQ multiplex PCR; TCRdb's copy keeps in-frame clones and lacks some. Here the sample spans more than 35,000 clones, roughly 96% being singletons. The sequencing sample was made of PBMCs. These receptors were collected from a donor aged 10 to 29 with latent tuberculosis or without tuberculosis infection.

The rearrangement uses TRBV5-1 and TRBJ2-5; D is perhaps TRBD1 (6 bases). CDR1 and CDR2 (germline): SGHRS, YFSETQ. The CDR3 extends over 15 amino acids. With 2 bases removed from V and 2 bases from J, the gap between germline ends came to 13 bases. CDR3 nucleotides: TGCGCCAGCAGCTTCCGACAGGTGGGACAAGAGACCCAGTACTTC. Translated, it gives CASSFRQVGQETQYF.

Worth noting for this clone: Sequence at one end of the junction differs from germline and may be a read error. The gene calls are TRBV19 and TRBJ1-5; no firm D call. This CDR3 has 13 amino acids. CDR1 and CDR2 from the germline V gene are LNHDA and SQIVND (reference sequence). The CDR3 DNA is TGTGCCAGTAGTATATTTAGCGATCAGCCCCAGCATTTT. Amino acid sequence: CASSIFSDQPQHF.

The rearrangement links TRBV7-2 to TRBJ1-1; 12 bases align to TRBD1. This CDR3 is 13 amino acids long. Losses at the gene ends were 6 bases for V and 11 bases for J; bases not matched to a gene: 7. CDR1 is SGHTA, CDR2 FQGNSA, per germline. The CDR3 DNA follows: TGTGCCAGCAGTCCGGGGACAGGGGGCGGGGCTTTCTTT. Its translation: CASSPGTGGGAFF.

This clone has a single count. The rearrangement joins TRBV7-3 to TRBJ2-1, with TRBD2 matching over 9 bases. Trimming at V came to 5 bases and at J to 8 bases, leaving 10 bases not matched to a gene. Germline CDR1 is SGHTA and CDR2 is FQGTGA. The CDR3 contains 15 residues. The CDR3 sequence is CASSAGLARNDEQFF. CDR3 DNA sequence: TGTGCCAGCAGCGCTGGACTAGCGCGTAACGATGAGCAGTTCTTC.

The V gene is TRBV10-2, the J gene TRBJ1-3; unclear D gene. The V end was cut by 0 bases, the J end by 7 bases, with 16 bases between. The CDR3 runs 16 residues. Per the germline V gene, CDR1 is WSHSY and CDR2 is SAAADI. DNA of the CDR3: TGCGCCAGCAGTGAGTCATTCGGGATAAGGCCGAACACCATATATTTT. Protein product: CASSESFGIRPNTIYF.

The chain combines TRBV30 with TRBJ1-1; D might be TRBD1 (5 bases). Per the germline V gene, CDR1 is GTSNPN and CDR2 is SVGIG (reference sequence). V was clipped by 0 bases and J by 4 bases, with 9 bases between them. CDR3 length equals 13 residues. The CDR3 DNA reads TGTGCCTGGAGTGTGGGGGGGTCCACTGAAGCTTTCTTT. Its protein is CAWSVGGSTEAFF.

The chain employs TRBV19 and TRBJ2-1; 8 positions match TRBD2. The CDR3 has 16 amino acids. Trimming at V came to 6 bases and at J to 5 bases, leaving 12 bases not matched to a gene. Germline values: CDR1 LNHDA, CDR2 SQIVND (reference sequence). The CDR3 DNA reads TGTGCCAGTAGGCCCTACAGCGGGAGCGGAGACAATGAGCAGTTCTTC. The encoded protein is CASRPYSGSGDNEQFF.

The rearrangement uses TRBV5-4 and TRBJ1-3; 8 bases align to TRBD1. This CDR3 is 12 amino acids long. Per germline, CDR1 SGHNT and CDR2 YYREEE (reference sequence). Here the CDR3 reads CGWTGSGNTIYF. The CDR3, as DNA: TGTGGATGGACAGGGTCTGGAAACACCATATATTTT.

This chain uses TRBV10-3 with TRBJ2-7; D is possibly TRBD1 (7 bases). In germline, CDR1 is ENHRY, CDR2 SYGVKD. The CDR3 is 15 amino acids. Trimming removed 7 bases at V and 0 bases at J, with 16 bases between. The CDR3 DNA reads TGTGCCATCAAGAGGGACTGGGACAGCTCCTACGAGCAGTACTTC. Residues: CAIKRDWDSSYEQYF.

The CDR3 sequence is CASSQDWAPDTQYF. Written as DNA, the CDR3 is TGCGCCAGCAGCCAAGATTGGGCCCCAGATACGCAGTATTTT. This chain links TRBV4-1 with TRBJ2-3; D remains ambiguous. This CDR3 has 14 residues. V gave up 0 bases and J gave up 4 bases, with 8 bases separating them. Germline assignment: CDR1 MGHRA and CDR2 YSYEKL.

J is TRBJ1-5 and V is TRBV5-1; possible D gene TRBD1, 6 bases. Germline assignment: CDR1 SGHRS and CDR2 YFSETQ. This CDR3 is 14 amino acids long. V was clipped by 4 bases and J by 7 bases, with 15 bases between them. DNA for the CDR3: TGCGCCAGCAGCCCACAGGGTGGGGACCAGCCCCAGCATTTT. This translates into CASSPQGGDQPQHF.

This chain connects TRBV25-1 to TRBJ1-2, with D hard to call. Germline assignment: CDR1 MGHDK and CDR2 SYGVNS. Trimming took off 2 bases at V and 7 bases at J, with 14 bases between the two ends. The CDR3 consists of 14 residues. CDR3 region: CASSETLRSGGYTF. CDR3 in DNA: TGTGCCAGCAGTGAAACCCTACGAAGTGGTGGCTACACCTTC.

The V and J genes are TRBV6-6 and TRBJ2-7; D is possibly TRBD1 (6 bases). Trimming took 5 bases from V and 0 from J, leaving 14 bases between them. The CDR3 runs to 15 residues. Germline CDR1 is MNHNY and CDR2 is SVGAGI (reference sequence). CDR3 sequence reads: CASSTRQDRSYEQYF. CDR3 DNA: TGTGCCAGCAGTACGAGACAGGACCGCTCCTACGAGCAGTACTTC.

This sequence joins TRBV7-8 and TRBJ1-2, with TRBD1 as a possible D gene (5 bases). Trimming took 1 base from V and 5 from J, leaving 8 bases between them. Per the germline V gene, CDR1 is SGHVS and CDR2 is FQNEAQ. This CDR3 region has 13 residues. The CDR3 region has the DNA TGTGCCAGCAGCTTAGGGGGCTTATATGGCTACACCTTC. Translating gives CASSLGGLYGYTF.

This clone was counted a single time. One end of the junction fails to match germline, which may point to a read error. The V and J genes are TRBV19 and TRBJ2-3; 10 bases are a match to TRBD2. Germline values: CDR1 LNHDA, CDR2 SQIVND (reference sequence). CDR3 length: 16 amino acids. This chain's CDR3 is CASSRGLALDTDTQYF. CDR3 in DNA: TGTGCCAGCAGTAGGGGACTAGCGCTTGACACAGATACGCAGTATTTT.

This chain uses TRBV7-2 with TRBJ2-6; no clear D gene. CDR1 and CDR2 from the germline V gene are SGHTA and FQGNSA. There are 16 residues in the CDR3. Trimming pared 4 bases from V and 0 bases from J, leaving 10 bases between. Here the CDR3 DNA reads TGTGCCAGCAGCTCACCGCACACCTCTGGGGCCAACGTCCTGACTTTC. Amino acid sequence: CASSSPHTSGANVLTF.

This chain links TRBV30 with TRBJ1-4; a possible D gene is TRBD1 (6 bases). With 3 bases removed from V and 0 bases from J, the gap between germline ends came to 11 bases. The germline gives CDR1 GTSNPN, CDR2 SVGIG (reference sequence). The CDR3 sequence is 15 residues long. The CDR3 spells CAWRGTRATNEKLFF. DNA of the CDR3: TGTGCCTGGAGGGGGACACGGGCAACTAATGAAAAACTGTTTTTT.

The rearrangement joins TRBV5-1 to TRBJ2-3; D may be TRBD1 (6 bases). The germline V gene encodes CDR1 SGHRS and CDR2 YFSETQ. The CDR3 extends over 14 amino acids. With 0 bases removed from V and 2 bases from J, the gap between germline ends came to 7 bases. The DNA of the CDR3 is TGCGCCAGCAGCTTGGGACAGGACACAGATACGCAGTATTTT. Translated: CASSLGQDTDTQYF.

The V and J genes are TRBV9 and TRBJ2-3; no definite D call. In germline, CDR1 is SGDLS, CDR2 YYNGEE. Trimming removed 4 bases from V and 0 bases from J, with 15 bases in between. This CDR3 spans 16 amino acids. In DNA form, the CDR3 reads TGTGCCAGCAGCCCCCCCGGTAGTTCGAGCACAGATACGCAGTATTTT. Residues: CASSPPGSSSTDTQYF. Supplemented by reference TRBV9 and TRBJ2-3, the full variable domain reads DSGVTQTPKHLITATGQRVTLRCSPRSGDLSVYWYQQSLDQGLQFLIQYYNGEERAKGNILERFSAQQFPDLHSELNLSSLELGDSALYFCASSPPGSSSTDTQYFGPGTRLTVL.

V is TRBV2 and J is TRBJ1-2, with D possibly being TRBD1 (6 bases). This CDR3 comprises 13 residues. V lost 6 bases and J 4 bases, leaving 12 bases between the germline ends. Germline CDR1 is SNHLY and CDR2 is FYNNEI. The CDR3 sequence is CASRSRDTYGYTF. CDR3 nucleotides: TGTGCCAGCAGATCGAGGGACACCTATGGCTACACCTTC.

CDR3 DNA: TGTGCCAGCTCACCAGGGGCTACTGGGGCCAACGTCCTGACTTTC. This gives the protein CASSPGATGANVLTF. The genes are TRBV18 and TRBJ2-6, with a tentative D call TRBD1 (5 bases). Germline values: CDR1 KGHSH, CDR2 LQKENI. V lost 2 bases to trimming and J lost 2 bases, with 7 bases between them. The CDR3 is 15 amino acids.

The chain employs TRBV19 and TRBJ1-2, with a tentative D call TRBD1 (6 bases). V was cut by 7 bases and J by 3 bases, with 18 bases left in between. Per the germline V gene, CDR1 is LNHDA and CDR2 is SQIVND (reference sequence). CDR3 length: 15 amino acids. As DNA, the CDR3 is TGTGCCAGTATAAGCAGGGGAGAATCAGACTATGGCTACACCTTC. Residues: CASISRGESDYGYTF.

Here the CDR3 DNA reads TGTGCCAGCAGTCCCTCCCGGGGGGCTATGAGCACTGAAGCTTTCTTT. This translates into CASSPSRGAMSTEAFF. The chain links TRBV27 to TRBJ1-1; weak D call: TRBD1 (6 bases). Germline V gene data show CDR1 as MNHEY and CDR2 as SMNVEV (reference sequence). V was cut by 5 bases and J by 4 bases, with 20 bases left in between. This CDR3 has 16 amino acids.

A few counts support this clone. V is TRBV7-9 and J is TRBJ2-7; D might be TRBD2 (7 bases). Germline assignment: CDR1 SEHNR and CDR2 FQNEAQ (reference sequence). V was trimmed by 2 bases and J by 3 bases, leaving 23 bases between them. CDR3 length: 18 residues. This CDR3 is CASSLKGGSEGQIYEQYF. The CDR3 DNA sequence: TGTGCCAGCAGCTTAAAAGGCGGGAGTGAAGGACAGATCTACGAGCAGTACTTC.

The chain uses TRBV30 and TRBJ1-5, with 7 bases fitting TRBD1. After removal of 1 base from V and 4 bases from J, the junction contained 7 bases not matched to a gene. Germline V gene data show CDR1 as GTSNPN and CDR2 as SVGIG (reference sequence). The CDR3 runs to 15 residues. The DNA of the CDR3 is TGTGCCTGGAGTGGAGAGACAGGGCGGAATCAGCCCCAGCATTTT. The encoded protein is CAWSGETGRNQPQHF.